One T cell receptor beta chain is described in this entry. Germline-derived CDR1 and CDR2 are LNHDA and SQIVND (reference sequence). This CDR3 has 15 amino acids. Losses at the gene ends were 5 bases for V and 9 bases for J; bases not matched to a gene: 9. The data are from a study of blood T cell repertoires in COVID-19. Study-wide context: Collection of acute and convalescent COVID-19 samples took place in the United States, Italy and Spain. Sample material is recorded as cDNA or gDNA derived from T cells, B-cell-depleted T cells, or PBMCs.

Authors' methods: The assay estimated nucleated cells by amplifying reference gene primers. Assay: immunoSEQ multiplex PCR; the TCRdb copy retains only in-frame clones and omits some. V, J and clone size are taken as reported in that table, and D and trimming were inferred from the DNA itself. Among 30,000 to 40,000 clones listed, less than 95% were seen once. The sequence was obtained from a man older than 75 with acute or convalescent COVID-19. Sequencing was done on a sample of peripheral blood. J is TRBJ1-6 and V is TRBV19; 8 bases match TRBD1. The CDR3 here is CASSASGQGVSPLHF. DNA for the CDR3: TGTGCCAGTAGTGCATCCGGACAGGGAGTTTCACCCCTCCACTTT.